The clone carrying this TCR beta chain was detected many times. Antigen: not known. The authors built TCR beta libraries using iRepertoire HTBI primers and Arm-PCR of CDR3 regions. A single record per CDR3 protein comes from TCRdb applying MiXCR to the multiplex PCR reads. In the table there are some 450,000 distinct CDR3 sequences, 16% of which are singletons. The data were taken from a study of regulatory T cells in long-lasting Graves disease. Study-wide results and caveats: Under persistent disease, TRBV28, TRBJ1-2 and TRBJ2-5 were used preferentially.

As to time point: newly diagnosed GD, antithyroid drugs for less than 3 months. Preparation of the TCR library used RNA extracted from PBMCs. V dropped 3 bases and J dropped 3 bases, with 13 bases sitting between them. Germline loops: CDR1 DFQATT, CDR2 SNEGSKA (reference sequence). CDR3 size: 14 residues. These data were also filed under a second study, of T cells in Graves' hyperthyroidism and ophthalmopathy. That report notes: Graves' hyperthyroidism was deemed stable given no ophthalmopathy progression within 18 months.

The clonotype was recovered from a woman aged 30 to 39 with Graves disease. Sequencing was performed on peripheral blood mononuclear cells (PBMCs), taken at new diagnosis, from a patient treated with antithyroid drugs. The chain uses TRBV20-1 and TRBJ2-3, with D possibly being TRBD2 (6 bases). The CDR3 sequence: CSASPGRATDTQYF. CDR3 DNA: TGCAGTGCTAGTCCCGGGAGAGCGACAGATACGCAGTATTTT.